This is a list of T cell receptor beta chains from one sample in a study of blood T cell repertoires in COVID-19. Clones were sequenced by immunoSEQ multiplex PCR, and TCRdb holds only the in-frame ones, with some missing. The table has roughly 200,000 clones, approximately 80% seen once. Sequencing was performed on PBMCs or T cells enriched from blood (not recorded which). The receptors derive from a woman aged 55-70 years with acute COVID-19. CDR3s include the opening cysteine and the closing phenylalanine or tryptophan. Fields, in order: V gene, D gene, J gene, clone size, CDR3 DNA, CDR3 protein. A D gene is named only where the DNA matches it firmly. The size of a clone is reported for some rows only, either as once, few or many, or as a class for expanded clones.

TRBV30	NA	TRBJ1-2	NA	TGTGCCTGGACGGGACAAGCTAACTATGGCTACACCTTC	CAWTGQANYGYTF
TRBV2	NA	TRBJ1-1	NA	TGTGCCAGCGAGGAGGGGCAGACATTGAACACTGAAGCTTTCTTT	CASEEGQTLNTEAFF
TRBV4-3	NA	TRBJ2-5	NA	TGCGCCAGCAGTCTCTCCCGGGACTCCTCCCGTGGGACCCAGTACTTC	CASSLSRDSSRGTQYF
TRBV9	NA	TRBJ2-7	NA	TGTGCCAGCAGCGTAGGGAATAGCCCCTACGAGCAGTACTTC	CASSVGNSPYEQYF
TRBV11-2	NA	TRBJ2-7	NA	TGTGCCAGCAGCCGTGGGGGGGCCATATCCTACGAGCAGTACTTC	CASSRGGAISYEQYF
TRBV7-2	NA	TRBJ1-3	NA	TGTGCCAGCAGCTTTTTTATGTCGGGGGGCAACTCTGGAAACACCATATATTTT	CASSFFMSGGNSGNTIYF
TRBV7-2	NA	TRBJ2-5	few	TGTGCCAGCACCGAAGCTCGTCAAGAGACCCAGTACTTC	CASTEARQETQYF
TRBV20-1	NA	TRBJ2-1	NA	TGCAGTGCTAGTGGGCCCCACAATGAGCAGTTCTTC	CSASGPHNEQFF
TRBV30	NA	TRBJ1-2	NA	TGTGCCTGGACTAACAGTAACTATGGCTACACCTTC	CAWTNSNYGYTF
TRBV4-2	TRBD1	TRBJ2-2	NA	TGTGCCAGCGAGAATATAAGAGACAGGGCCGGGGAGCTGTTTTTT	CASENIRDRAGELFF
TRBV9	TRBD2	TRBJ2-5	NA	TGTGCCAGCAGCGTAGCGGCGGGAGGTCCGGAGACCCAGTACTTC	CASSVAAGGPETQYF
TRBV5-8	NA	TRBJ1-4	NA	TGTGCCAGCAGCCCGGAGGGGCTCACTAATGAAAAACTGTTTTTT	CASSPEGLTNEKLFF
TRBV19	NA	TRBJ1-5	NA	TGTGCCAGTAGTACAGAGGGACTGAGTAGCAATCAGCCCCAGCATTTT	CASSTEGLSSNQPQHF
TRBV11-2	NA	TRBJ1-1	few	TGTGCCAGCAGCTTTACCCCAGGCACTGAAGCTTTCTTT	CASSFTPGTEAFF
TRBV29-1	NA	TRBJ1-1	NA	TGCAGCGTCTCCCACCGGGTTTCGAACACTGAAGCTTTCTTT	CSVSHRVSNTEAFF
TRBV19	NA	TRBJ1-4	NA	TGTGCCAGTAGTATAGTTCGGGGGAGTAATGAAAAACTGTTTTTT	CASSIVRGSNEKLFF
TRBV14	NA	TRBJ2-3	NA	TGTGCCAGCAGCCTCCGGGTTTTCACAGATACGCAGTATTTT	CASSLRVFTDTQYF
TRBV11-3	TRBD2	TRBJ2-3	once	TGTGCCAGCAGCTCAGGGACTAGCGGGGGGCCCGATACGCAGTATTTT	CASSSGTSGGPDTQYF
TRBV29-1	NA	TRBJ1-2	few	TGCAGCGCCCGAGGGGGGGAAGACGGCTACACCTTC	CSARGGEDGYTF
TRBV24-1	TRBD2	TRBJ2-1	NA	TGTGCCACCGCGGGGGTGCGAAGTGAGCAGTTCTTC	CATAGVRSEQFF